This TCR beta chain was observed in a study of blood T cell repertoires in COVID-19. Whole-study context: The United States, Italy and Spain were the sources of the acute and convalescent COVID-19 samples. T cells, B-cell-depleted T cells, or PBMCs supplied cDNA or gDNA.

Deletions cut 2 bases from V and 5 bases from J, with 12 bases between. The germline gives CDR1 MNHNY, CDR2 SVGAGI (reference sequence). There are 14 residues in the CDR3. Sequencing was performed with immunoSEQ multiplex PCR; in TCRdb, only in-frame clones are kept and a portion is missing. The sample yields 150,000 to 200,000 clones, roughly four fifths seen once. The sequencing sample was made of peripheral blood. This chain connects TRBV6-6 to TRBJ1-2, with D possibly matching TRBD1 (5 bases). The source is a human donor with acute or convalescent COVID-19. The donor label of this sample is uncertain. The CDR3 region has the DNA TGTGCCAGCAGTTACGCAGGGAAAGAATATGGCTACACCTTC. Translated, it gives CASSYAGKEYGYTF.